Described below is a single TCR beta chain sequence and its context. Its matching antigen is unknown. Sequencing of TCR beta was carried out in blood CD8+ and CD4+ T cells. Relapsing-remitting disease, either stable or active, was present in the treatment-naive patients who were the multiple sclerosis controls. RNA, at about 0.45 to 1 ug, was reverse transcribed with random hexamers. Across 54 Vbeta and 13 Jbeta, immunoSEQ multiplex PCR amplified TCR beta CDR3. MiXCR, applied by TCRdb to the immunoSEQ multiplex PCR reads, yields one record per CDR3 protein. The data contain 110,000 or so distinct CDR3 sequences, 90% to 95% of them singletons. The source of the sample is a study of CD8 T cells in Susac syndrome. Findings and limits, study-wide: The TCR sequencing and HLA analysis in the study involved a relatively small number of individuals, as the study acknowledged.

CDR1 is DFQATT, CDR2 SNEGSKA, per germline (reference sequence). The V gene end was trimmed by 5 bases and the J gene end by 5 bases; junction bases not matched to a gene: 6. CDR3 length: 15 amino acids. This receptor was identified in a human donor with multiple sclerosis. The sequencing sample was made of CD4+ T cells from PBMCs. The V call is TRBV20-1, the J call TRBJ2-2; 12 positions agree with TRBD2. The CDR3 sequence is CSAPNLAGGTGELFF. Here the CDR3 DNA reads TGCAGTGCTCCAAATCTAGCGGGAGGGACCGGGGAGCTGTTTTTT.